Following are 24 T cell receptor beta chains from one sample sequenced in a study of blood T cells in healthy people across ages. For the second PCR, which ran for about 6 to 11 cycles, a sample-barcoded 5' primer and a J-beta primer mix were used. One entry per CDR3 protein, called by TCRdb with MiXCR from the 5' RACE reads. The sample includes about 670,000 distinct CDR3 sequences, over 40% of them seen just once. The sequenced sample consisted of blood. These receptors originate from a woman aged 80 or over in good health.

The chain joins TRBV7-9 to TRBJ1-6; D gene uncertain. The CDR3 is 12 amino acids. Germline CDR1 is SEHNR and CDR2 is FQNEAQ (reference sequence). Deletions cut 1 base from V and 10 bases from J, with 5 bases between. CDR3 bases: TGTGCCAGCAGCTTAGATCAATCACCCCTCCACTTT. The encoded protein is CASSLDQSPLHF.

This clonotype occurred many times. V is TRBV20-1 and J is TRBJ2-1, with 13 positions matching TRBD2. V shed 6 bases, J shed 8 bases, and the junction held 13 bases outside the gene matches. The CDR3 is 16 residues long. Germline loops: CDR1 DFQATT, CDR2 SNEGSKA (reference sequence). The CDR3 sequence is CSASPSLAGGYHEQFF. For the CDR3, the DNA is TGCAGTGCCAGCCCCTCACTAGCGGGAGGGTACCATGAGCAGTTCTTC.

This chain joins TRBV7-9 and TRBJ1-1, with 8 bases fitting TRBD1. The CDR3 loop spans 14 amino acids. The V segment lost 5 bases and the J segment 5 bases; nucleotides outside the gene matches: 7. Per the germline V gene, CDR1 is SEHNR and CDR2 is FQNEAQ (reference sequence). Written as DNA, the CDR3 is TGTGCCAGCAGCCGTGACAGGGGAAGTACTGAAGCTTTCTTT. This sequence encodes CASSRDRGSTEAFF.

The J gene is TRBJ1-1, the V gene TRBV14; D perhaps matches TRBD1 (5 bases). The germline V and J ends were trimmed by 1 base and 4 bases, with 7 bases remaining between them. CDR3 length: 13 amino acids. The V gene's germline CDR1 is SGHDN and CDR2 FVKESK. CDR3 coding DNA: TGTGCCAGCAGCCAAGCGGGGCGCACTGAAGCTTTCTTT. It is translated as CASSQAGRTEAFF.

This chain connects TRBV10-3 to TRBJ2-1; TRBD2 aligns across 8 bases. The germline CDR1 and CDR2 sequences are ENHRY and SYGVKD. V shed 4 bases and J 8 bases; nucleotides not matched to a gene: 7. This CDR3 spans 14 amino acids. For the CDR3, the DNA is TGTGCCATCAGTGCACCGGGAGGGGAAGATGAGCAGTTCTTC. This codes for CAISAPGGEDEQFF.

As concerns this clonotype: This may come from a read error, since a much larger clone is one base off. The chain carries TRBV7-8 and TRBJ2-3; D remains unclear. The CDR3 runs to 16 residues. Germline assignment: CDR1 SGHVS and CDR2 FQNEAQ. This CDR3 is CANSPLRQVGTDTQYF. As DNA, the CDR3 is TGTGCCAACAGCCCCCTCCGGCAGGTTGGCACAGATACGCAGTATTTT.

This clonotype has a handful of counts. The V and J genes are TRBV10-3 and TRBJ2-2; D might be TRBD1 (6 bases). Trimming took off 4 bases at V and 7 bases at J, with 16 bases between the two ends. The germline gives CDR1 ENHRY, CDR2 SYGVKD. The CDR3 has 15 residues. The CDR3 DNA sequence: TGTGCCATCAGTGGACCGGGACAAGGAGGCGGGGAGCTGTTTTTT. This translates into CAISGPGQGGGELFF.

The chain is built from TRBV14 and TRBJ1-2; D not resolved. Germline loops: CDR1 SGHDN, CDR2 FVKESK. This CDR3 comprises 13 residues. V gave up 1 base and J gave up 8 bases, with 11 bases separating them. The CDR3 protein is CASSQVTRTGYTF. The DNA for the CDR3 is TGTGCCAGCAGCCAAGTGACCCGTACGGGCTACACCTTC.

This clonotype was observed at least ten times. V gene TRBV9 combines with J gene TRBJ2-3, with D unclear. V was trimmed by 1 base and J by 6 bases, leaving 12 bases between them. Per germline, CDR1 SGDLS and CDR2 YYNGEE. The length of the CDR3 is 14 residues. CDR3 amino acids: CASSVLPDGDTQYF. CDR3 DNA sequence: TGTGCCAGCAGCGTACTACCAGACGGGGATACGCAGTATTTT.

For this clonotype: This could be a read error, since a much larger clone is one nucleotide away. This chain's CDR3 is CASSLTGGWQETQFF. The CDR3 DNA is TGTGCCAGCAGCTTAACTGGCGGGTGGCAAGAGACCCAGTTCTTC. The V and J genes are TRBV7-3 and TRBJ2-1, with D possibly matching TRBD2 (5 bases). Germline lookup yields CDR1 SGHTA and CDR2 FQGTGA. There are 15 residues in the CDR3. V was trimmed by 0 bases and J by 13 bases, leaving 19 bases between them.

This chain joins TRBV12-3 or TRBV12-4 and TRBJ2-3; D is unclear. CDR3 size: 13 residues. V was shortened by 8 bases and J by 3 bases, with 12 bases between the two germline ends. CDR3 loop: CASSRAGTDTQYF. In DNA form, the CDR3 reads TGTGCCAGCTCACGGGCCGGGACAGATACGCAGTATTTT.

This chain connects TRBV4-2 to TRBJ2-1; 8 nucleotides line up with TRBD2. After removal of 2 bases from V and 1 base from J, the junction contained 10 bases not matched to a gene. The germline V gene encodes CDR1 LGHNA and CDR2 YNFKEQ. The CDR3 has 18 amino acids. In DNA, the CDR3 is TGTGCCAGCAGCCAAAGGGCGGGGGGCGACCCATCCTACAATGAGCAGTTCTTC. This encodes CASSQRAGGDPSYNEQFF.

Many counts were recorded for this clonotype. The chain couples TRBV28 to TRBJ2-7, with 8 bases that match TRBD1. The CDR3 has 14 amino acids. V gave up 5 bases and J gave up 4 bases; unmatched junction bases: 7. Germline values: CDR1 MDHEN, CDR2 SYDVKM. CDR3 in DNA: TGTGCCAGCAGTCCCCCGACAGGGGCGTACGAGCAGTACTTC. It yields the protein CASSPPTGAYEQYF.

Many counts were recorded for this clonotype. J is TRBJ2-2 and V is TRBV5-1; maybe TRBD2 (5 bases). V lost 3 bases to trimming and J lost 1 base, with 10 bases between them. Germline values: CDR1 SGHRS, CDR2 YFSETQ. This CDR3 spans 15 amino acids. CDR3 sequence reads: CASSSGLMNTGELFF. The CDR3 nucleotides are TGCGCCAGCAGCTCCGGACTGATGAACACCGGGGAGCTGTTTTTT.

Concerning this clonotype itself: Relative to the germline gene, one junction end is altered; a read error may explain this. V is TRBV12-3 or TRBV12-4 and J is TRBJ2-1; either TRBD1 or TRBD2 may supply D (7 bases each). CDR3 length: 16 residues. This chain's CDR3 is CVSSLWGGTDYNEQFF. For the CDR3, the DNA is TGTGTCAGCAGTTTGTGGGGGGGGACAGATTACAATGAGCAGTTCTTC.

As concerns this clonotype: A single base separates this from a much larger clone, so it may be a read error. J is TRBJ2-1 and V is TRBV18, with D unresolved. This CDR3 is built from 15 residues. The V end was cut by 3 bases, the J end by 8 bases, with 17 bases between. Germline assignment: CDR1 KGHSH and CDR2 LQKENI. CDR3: CASSPQISAHDEQFF. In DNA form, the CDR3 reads TGTGCCAGCTCACCCCAGATAAGTGCCCACGATGAGCAGTTCTTC. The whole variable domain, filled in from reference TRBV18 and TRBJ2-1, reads NAGVMQNPRHLVRRRGQEARLRCSPMKGHSHVYWYRQLPEEGLKFMVYLQKENIIDESGMPKERFSAEFPKEGPSILRIQQVVRGDSAAYFCASSPQISAHDEQFFGPGTRLTVL.

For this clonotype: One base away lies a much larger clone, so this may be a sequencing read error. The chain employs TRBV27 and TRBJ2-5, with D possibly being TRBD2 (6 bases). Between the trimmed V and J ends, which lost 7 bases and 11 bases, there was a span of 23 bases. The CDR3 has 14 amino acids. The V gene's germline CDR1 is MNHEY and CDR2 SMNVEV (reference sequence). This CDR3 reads CASKVIAEYNEQYF. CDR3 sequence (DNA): TGTGCCAGCAAGGTAATAGCGGAGTACAATGAGCAGTACTTC.

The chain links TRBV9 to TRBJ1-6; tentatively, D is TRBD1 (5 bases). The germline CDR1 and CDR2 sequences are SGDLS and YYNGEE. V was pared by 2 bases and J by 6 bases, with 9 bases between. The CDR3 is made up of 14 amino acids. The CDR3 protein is CASSVQGSNSPLHF. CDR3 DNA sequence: TGTGCCAGCAGCGTTCAGGGTAGTAATTCACCCCTCCACTTT.

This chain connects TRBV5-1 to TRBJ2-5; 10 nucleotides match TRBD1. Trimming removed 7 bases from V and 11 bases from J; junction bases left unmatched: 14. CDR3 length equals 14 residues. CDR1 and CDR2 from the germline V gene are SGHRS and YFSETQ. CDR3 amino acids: CASFRTGGENEQYF. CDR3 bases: TGCGCCAGCTTTAGGACAGGGGGAGAAAATGAGCAGTACTTC.

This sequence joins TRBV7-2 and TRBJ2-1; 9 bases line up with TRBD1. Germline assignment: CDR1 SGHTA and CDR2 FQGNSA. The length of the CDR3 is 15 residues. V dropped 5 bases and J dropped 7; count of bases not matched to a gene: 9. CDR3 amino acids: CASSPRGQGWNEQFF. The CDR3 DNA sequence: TGTGCCAGCAGCCCACGTGGACAGGGGTGGAATGAGCAGTTCTTC.

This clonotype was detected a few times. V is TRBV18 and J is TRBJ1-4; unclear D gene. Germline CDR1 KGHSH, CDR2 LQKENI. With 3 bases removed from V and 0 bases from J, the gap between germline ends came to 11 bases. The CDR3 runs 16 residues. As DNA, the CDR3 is TGTGCCAGCTCACCTTCAAAAACTGCAACTAATGAAAAACTGTTTTTT. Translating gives CASSPSKTATNEKLFF. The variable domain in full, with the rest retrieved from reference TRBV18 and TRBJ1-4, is NAGVMQNPRHLVRRRGQEARLRCSPMKGHSHVYWYRQLPEEGLKFMVYLQKENIIDESGMPKERFSAEFPKEGPSILRIQQVVRGDSAAYFCASSPSKTATNEKLFFGSGTQLSVL.

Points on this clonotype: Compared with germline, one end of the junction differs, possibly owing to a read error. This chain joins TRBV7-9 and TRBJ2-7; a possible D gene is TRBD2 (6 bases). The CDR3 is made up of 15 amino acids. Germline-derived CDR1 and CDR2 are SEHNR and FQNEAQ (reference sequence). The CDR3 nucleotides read TGTGCCAACAGCTTTGAGCGGGCTAGCTCCTACGAGCAGTACTTC. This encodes CANSFERASSYEQYF.

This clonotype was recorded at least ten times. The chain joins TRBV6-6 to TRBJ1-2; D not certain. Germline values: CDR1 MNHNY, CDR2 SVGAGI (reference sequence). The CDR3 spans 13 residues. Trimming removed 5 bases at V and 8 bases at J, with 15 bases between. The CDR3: CASSPTVPNGYTF. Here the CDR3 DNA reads TGTGCCAGCAGTCCCACGGTCCCGAACGGCTACACCTTC.

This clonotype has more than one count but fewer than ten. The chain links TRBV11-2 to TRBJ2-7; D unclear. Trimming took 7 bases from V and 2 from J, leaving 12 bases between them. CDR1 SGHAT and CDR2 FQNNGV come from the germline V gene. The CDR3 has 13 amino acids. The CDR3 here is CASTPARTYEQYF. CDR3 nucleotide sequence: TGTGCCAGCACCCCAGCTAGAACCTACGAGCAGTACTTC.